The source of this T cell receptor beta chain is a study of shared T cell receptors in the human thymus. Using immunoSEQ multiplex PCR, the repertoire was profiled, and TCRdb retains in-frame clones only, with some absent. The sample has just under 550,000 clones, about 80% seen once; the top ten hold less than 0.015%. V gave up 4 bases and J gave up 5 bases, with 15 bases separating them. Germline V CDR1 and CDR2: SGHRS, YFSETQ. The CDR3 sequence is 14 residues long. These data also formed part of another study, on human thymus T cells. That report notes: Resections from corrective heart surgery supplied the thymus tissue. Seemingly biased V and J gene usage marked thymic and blood repertoires. Related work found strong thymic repertoire overlap between unrelated individuals.

This TCR derives from a boy younger than two with a congenital heart defect. The material sequenced was thymocytes. This chain links TRBV5-1 with TRBJ2-5; tentative D call: TRBD2 (5 bases). The CDR3 nucleotides are TGCGCCAGCAGCAATCCGAGAAGCGGCGAGACCCAGTACTTC. Translation gives CASSNPRSGETQYF.